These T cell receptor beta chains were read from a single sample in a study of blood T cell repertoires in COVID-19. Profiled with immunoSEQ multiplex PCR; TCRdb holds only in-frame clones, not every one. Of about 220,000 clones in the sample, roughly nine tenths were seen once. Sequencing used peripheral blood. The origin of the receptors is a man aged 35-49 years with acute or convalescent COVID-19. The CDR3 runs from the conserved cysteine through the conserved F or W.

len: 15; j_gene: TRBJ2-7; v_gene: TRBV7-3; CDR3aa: CASSLTLTGSYEQYF
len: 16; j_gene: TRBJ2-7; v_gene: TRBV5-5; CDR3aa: CASSPTGGRSSYEQYF
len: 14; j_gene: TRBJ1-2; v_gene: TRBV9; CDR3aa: CASSVEVGSYGYTF
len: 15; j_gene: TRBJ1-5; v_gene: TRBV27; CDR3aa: CASSLSLLSNQPQHF
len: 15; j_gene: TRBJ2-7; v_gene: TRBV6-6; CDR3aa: CASSYSSSGAYEQYF
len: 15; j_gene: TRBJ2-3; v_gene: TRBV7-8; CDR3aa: CASSSTSGGVNTQYF
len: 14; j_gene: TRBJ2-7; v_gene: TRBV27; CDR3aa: CASSPGLVTYEQYF
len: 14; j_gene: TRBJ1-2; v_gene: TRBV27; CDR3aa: CASSLTGSIYGYTF
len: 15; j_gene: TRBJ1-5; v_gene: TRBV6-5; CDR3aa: CASSLRTVPNQPQHF
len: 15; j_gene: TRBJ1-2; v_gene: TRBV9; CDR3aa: CASSIRDREAYGYTF
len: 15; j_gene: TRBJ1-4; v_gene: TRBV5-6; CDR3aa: CASSLTSGFGEKLFF
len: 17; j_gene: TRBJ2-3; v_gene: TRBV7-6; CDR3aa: CASSSDRDTPFTDTQYF
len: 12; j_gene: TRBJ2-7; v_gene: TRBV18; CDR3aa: CASSRQGDEQYF
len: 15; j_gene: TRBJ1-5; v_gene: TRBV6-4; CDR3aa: CASSEVQGMGQPQHF
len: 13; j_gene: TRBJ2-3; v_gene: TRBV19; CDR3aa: CASNAGRTDTQYF
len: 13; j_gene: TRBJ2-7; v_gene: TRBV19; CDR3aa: CASSITPQSGQYF
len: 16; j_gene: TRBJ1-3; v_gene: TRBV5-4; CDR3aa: CASSSYSGYSGNTIYF
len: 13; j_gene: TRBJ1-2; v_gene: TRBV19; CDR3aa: CASKIRQEESYTF
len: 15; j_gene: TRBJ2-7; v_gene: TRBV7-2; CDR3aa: CASSLATGGVDEQYF
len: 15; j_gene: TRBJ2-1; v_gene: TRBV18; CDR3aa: CASSLGQGSYNEQFF
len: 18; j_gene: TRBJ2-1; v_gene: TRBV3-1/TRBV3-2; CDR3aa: CASSQDGYEGSSYNEQFF
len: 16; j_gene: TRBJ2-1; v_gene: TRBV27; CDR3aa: CASSLGSSGSWNEQFF
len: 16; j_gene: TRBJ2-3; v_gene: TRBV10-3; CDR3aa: CAIRDWDREGTDTQYF
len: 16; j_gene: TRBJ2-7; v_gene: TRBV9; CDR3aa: CASSTGQTTFSYEQYF
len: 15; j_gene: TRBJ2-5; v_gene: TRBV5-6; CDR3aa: CASSQRLPHGETQYF
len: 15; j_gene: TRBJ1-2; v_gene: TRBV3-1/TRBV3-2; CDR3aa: CASSHGDRSNYGYTF
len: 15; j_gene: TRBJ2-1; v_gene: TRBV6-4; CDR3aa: CASSTGTGSYNEQFF
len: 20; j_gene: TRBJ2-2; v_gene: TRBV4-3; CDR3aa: CASSQDRPSGTGVNTGELFF
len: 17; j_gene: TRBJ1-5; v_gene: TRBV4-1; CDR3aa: CASSQPRQFYSNQPQHF
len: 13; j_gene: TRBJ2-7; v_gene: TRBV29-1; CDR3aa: CSVGSDSPYEQYF
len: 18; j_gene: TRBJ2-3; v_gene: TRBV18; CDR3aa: CASSLGGSPASSTDTQYF
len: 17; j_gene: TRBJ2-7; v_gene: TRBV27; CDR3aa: CASSPGTGDLFSYEQYF
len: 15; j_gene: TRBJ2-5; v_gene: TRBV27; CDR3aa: CASSSWTEYQETQYF
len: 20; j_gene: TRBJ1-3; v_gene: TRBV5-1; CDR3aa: CASSPAGSRVTDRGRNTIYF
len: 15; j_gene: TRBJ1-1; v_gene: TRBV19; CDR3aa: CASSLRQGRDTEAFF
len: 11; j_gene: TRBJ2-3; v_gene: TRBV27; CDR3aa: CGSGVTDTQYF
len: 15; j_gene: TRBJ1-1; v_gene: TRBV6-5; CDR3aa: CASSYGVGANTEAFF